This T cell receptor beta chain is from a study of T cell responses to AZD1222 COVID-19 vaccine (dated by TCRdb to the early 2020s). A note on the overall study: AZD1222 recipients with second doses at about 4 weeks or about 12 weeks were pooled, because spike-specific TCR depth and breadth did not differ between schedules. A total of more than 230 trial participants underwent TCR sequencing, of whom about 200 had received two doses of AZD1222 and some 25 had received two doses of the MenACWY control vaccine. Trial participants were enrolled by age into 18-55, 56-69 and 70-plus year subgroups, with 148, 28 and 57 TCR-sequenced participants respectively. Beyond this particular receptor, the publication reports: The 56-69-year group was small, and its depth increase did not reach significance, likely because of low power. Because no day 14 peak-response samples were available, the repertoires could be characterized only after the peak T cell response. Reportedly, close to half of the unique spike-specific TCRs recognized epitopes lying outside the regions that are mutated in the B.1.351 and B.1.1.7 variants. Participants were mostly white British and included more females than males, and it was suggested by the authors that clonal diversity may have been underestimated. Only five or six AZD1222 recipients were SARS-CoV-2 seropositive at baseline, limiting conclusions about previously exposed vaccinees. After two AZD1222 doses, both the breadth and the depth of spike-specific TCRs were significantly higher than at day 0 and than in MenACWY recipients. The vaccine-associated CD4 TCRs covered the entire spike protein, and the dominant responses fell in regions 160-218 and 743-854.

Concerning this clone: It lacks a known antigen. No clone much larger than this one lies a single base away; base qualities are absent.

Reading the label with the study, this specimen's time point is: baseline before first vaccination. Vaccinee samples came from UK trials COV001 and COV002, including a single-blind randomized controlled phase 2/3 trial of AZD1222 (ChAdOx1 nCoV-19) in healthy adults. For TCRbeta chain sequencing, PBMC samples were collected from trial participants at day 0 and at day 28 after the second dose. The CDR3 regions of human TCRbeta chains were analyzed by immunosequencing. Under the source paper's analysis protocol: Repertoire TCRs were matched against a reference library of SARS-CoV-2-specific TCRs generated with the MIRA antigen-specificity platform. Breadth was defined as the fraction of unique TCRs that were SARS-CoV-2-associated, and depth was defined as the fraction of total T cells that were SARS-CoV-2-associated. Each spike-specific TCR was assigned to its reactive spike region and to a CD4 or CD8 class using the MIRA data. Log10-transformed breadth and depth values were compared by one-way ANOVA with Sidak's multiple comparisons tests. The clones in this table, taken by TCRdb from immuneACCESS, are in-frame only. Not every clone is retained; where verified, under half of the shortfall comes from an unresolved V gene, and the cause of the rest is unknown. For V, J and clone size, that table is used; D and trimming come from the DNA. This sample holds around 180,000 clones; 85% to 90% were observed only once. Jointly, the top ten make up 6% to 8% of the sample.

This receptor was obtained from an adult in good health. Source: peripheral blood, taken on day 0 of AZD1222 vaccination.

Here the CDR3 is given as CASSLWGGETQYF. The nucleotides are TGTGCCAGCAGCCTCTGGGGGGGCGAGACCCAGTACTTC. The chain is made from TRBV6-2 or TRBV6-3 and TRBJ2-5; the D gene is perhaps TRBD2, from 7 matching bases. Spanning cysteine to phenylalanine, the CDR3 consists of 13 amino acids. Of the read, only the CDR3 DNA is kept; its 39 bases are in frame from base 1. Between the V and J ends, shortened by 6 bases and 5 bases respectively, the junction contains 13 bases. The germline V gene gives CDR1 as MNHEY and CDR2 as SVGEGT.